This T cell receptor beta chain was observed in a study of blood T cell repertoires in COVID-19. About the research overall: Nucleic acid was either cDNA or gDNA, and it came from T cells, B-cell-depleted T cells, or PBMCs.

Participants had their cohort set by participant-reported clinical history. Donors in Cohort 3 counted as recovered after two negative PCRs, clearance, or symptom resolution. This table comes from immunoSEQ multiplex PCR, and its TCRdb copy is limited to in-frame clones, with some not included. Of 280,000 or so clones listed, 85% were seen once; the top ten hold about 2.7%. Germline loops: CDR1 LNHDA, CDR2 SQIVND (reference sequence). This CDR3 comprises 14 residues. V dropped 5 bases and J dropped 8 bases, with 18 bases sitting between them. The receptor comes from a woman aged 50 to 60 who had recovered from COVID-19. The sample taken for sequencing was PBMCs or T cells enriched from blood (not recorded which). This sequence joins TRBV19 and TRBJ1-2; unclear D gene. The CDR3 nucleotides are TGTGCCAGTAGTCCCCAGTCGGGCCGGGGAGGCTACACCTTC. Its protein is CASSPQSGRGGYTF.